A selection of T cell receptor beta chains follows, all from one sample in a study of blood T cell repertoires in COVID-19. Libraries were prepared by immunoSEQ multiplex PCR; TCRdb keeps only in-frame clonotypes and omits some of them. The sample lists under 200,000 clones, 60% to 80% seen once, with 2.5% to 3% in the top ten. The sequencing sample was made of peripheral blood. All receptors come from a man in his 70s with acute or convalescent COVID-19. Each CDR3 is given with its conserved first and last residue. The D gene is left open where the match is weak. A clone size is listed for some rows: how often the clone was seen (once, few, many), or a class if it is expanded.

D gene: -
V gene: TRBV19
J gene: TRBJ2-5
clone size: -
CDR3 protein: CASSMWLGVGGPEIETQYF
CDR3 DNA: TGTGCCAGTAGTATGTGGTTGGGAGTGGGGGGGCCAGAGATCGAGACCCAGTACTTC

D gene: -
V gene: TRBV7-7
J gene: TRBJ2-7
clone size: -
CDR3 protein: CASSLGGEGNEQYF
CDR3 DNA: TGTGCTAGCAGCTTAGGGGGGGAGGGAAACGAGCAGTACTTC

D gene: -
V gene: TRBV6-4
J gene: TRBJ1-1
clone size: -
CDR3 protein: CASSDRGGDTEAFF
CDR3 DNA: TGTGCCAGCAGTGACAGGGGAGGTGACACTGAAGCTTTCTTT

D gene: TRBD1
V gene: TRBV3-1/TRBV3-2
J gene: TRBJ1-2
clone size: -
CDR3 protein: CASRIGQGRSGYTF
CDR3 DNA: TGTGCCAGCAGAATCGGACAGGGACGAAGTGGCTACACCTTC

D gene: -
V gene: TRBV2
J gene: TRBJ2-3
clone size: -
CDR3 protein: CASSDVASSTDTQYF
CDR3 DNA: TGTGCCAGCAGTGATGTGGCCAGTAGCACAGATACGCAGTATTTT

D gene: -
V gene: TRBV6-5
J gene: TRBJ1-2
clone size: -
CDR3 protein: CASSYTSSGTYGYTF
CDR3 DNA: TGTGCCAGCAGTTACACCTCTTCAGGTACCTATGGCTACACCTTC

D gene: -
V gene: TRBV5-5
J gene: TRBJ1-1
clone size: -
CDR3 protein: CASSLVGGASTEAFF
CDR3 DNA: TGTGCCAGCAGCTTGGTTGGGGGGGCGAGCACTGAAGCTTTCTTT

D gene: -
V gene: TRBV7-9
J gene: TRBJ2-4
clone size: -
CDR3 protein: CASSLFRGAMAKNIQYF
CDR3 DNA: TGTGCCAGCAGCTTATTCCGGGGGGCTATGGCCAAAAACATTCAGTACTTC

D gene: -
V gene: TRBV9
J gene: TRBJ2-2
clone size: -
CDR3 protein: CASGPPRSNTGELFF
CDR3 DNA: TGTGCCAGCGGCCCCCCGCGGTCGAACACCGGGGAGCTGTTTTTT

D gene: -
V gene: TRBV6-5
J gene: TRBJ2-7
clone size: -
CDR3 protein: CASSYVVGGYEQYF
CDR3 DNA: TGTGCCAGCAGTTATGTCGTCGGGGGCTACGAGCAGTACTTC

D gene: -
V gene: TRBV28
J gene: TRBJ2-2
clone size: -
CDR3 protein: CASSPRIPNTGELFF
CDR3 DNA: TGTGCCAGCAGTCCCAGAATACCGAACACCGGGGAGCTGTTTTTT

D gene: TRBD2
V gene: TRBV19
J gene: TRBJ2-1
clone size: -
CDR3 protein: CASSIVSPGLAGGYNEQFF
CDR3 DNA: TGTGCCAGTAGTATAGTTTCGCCGGGACTAGCGGGGGGGTACAATGAGCAGTTCTTC

D gene: TRBD1
V gene: TRBV5-1
J gene: TRBJ2-2
clone size: -
CDR3 protein: CASSSTGENTGELFF
CDR3 DNA: TGCGCCAGCAGCTCCACAGGGGAGAACACCGGGGAGCTGTTTTTT

D gene: -
V gene: TRBV6-2/TRBV6-3
J gene: TRBJ1-2
clone size: -
CDR3 protein: CASSYSGGARNYGYTF
CDR3 DNA: TGTGCCAGCAGTTACTCGGGTGGGGCGAGGAACTATGGCTACACCTTC

D gene: -
V gene: TRBV25-1
J gene: TRBJ2-6
clone size: -
CDR3 protein: CASSESVGRDWPNVLTF
CDR3 DNA: TGTGCCAGCAGTGAATCTGTTGGCAGGGATTGGCCCAACGTCCTGACTTTC

D gene: TRBD1
V gene: TRBV6-5
J gene: TRBJ1-1
clone size: -
CDR3 protein: CASSYQGASNTEAFF
CDR3 DNA: TGTGCCAGCAGTTATCAGGGGGCCAGTAACACTGAAGCTTTCTTT

D gene: -
V gene: TRBV2
J gene: TRBJ1-4
clone size: few
CDR3 protein: CASSEFGGSNEKLFF
CDR3 DNA: TGTGCCAGCAGTGAGTTTGGGGGGAGCAATGAAAAACTGTTTTTT

D gene: -
V gene: TRBV11-3
J gene: TRBJ2-1
clone size: -
CDR3 protein: CASSTGTYNEQFF
CDR3 DNA: TGTGCCAGCAGCACCGGGACCTACAATGAGCAGTTCTTC

D gene: -
V gene: TRBV28
J gene: TRBJ1-1
clone size: -
CDR3 protein: CASSLRRWAFF
CDR3 DNA: TGTGCCAGCAGTTTACGGCGGTGGGCTTTCTTT

D gene: TRBD2
V gene: TRBV25-1
J gene: TRBJ2-5
clone size: -
CDR3 protein: CASSELGLAKQETQYF
CDR3 DNA: TGTGCCAGCAGTGAATTGGGACTAGCTAAACAAGAGACCCAGTACTTC

D gene: -
V gene: TRBV9
J gene: TRBJ2-7
clone size: -
CDR3 protein: CASSVTDYEQYF
CDR3 DNA: TGTGCCAGCAGCGTCACTGACTACGAGCAGTACTTC

D gene: -
V gene: TRBV6-5
J gene: TRBJ2-1
clone size: -
CDR3 protein: CASRGVSLYNEQFF
CDR3 DNA: TGTGCCAGCAGAGGGGTTTCCCTATACAATGAGCAGTTCTTC

D gene: -
V gene: TRBV5-6
J gene: TRBJ2-1
clone size: -
CDR3 protein: CASSSIRGYNEQFF
CDR3 DNA: TGTGCCAGCAGCTCAATCCGGGGGTACAATGAGCAGTTCTTC

D gene: TRBD1
V gene: TRBV25-1
J gene: TRBJ2-7
clone size: many
CDR3 protein: CASSEWDRGHEQYF
CDR3 DNA: TGTGCCAGCAGTGAATGGGACAGGGGGCACGAGCAGTACTTC

D gene: -
V gene: TRBV18
J gene: TRBJ2-5
clone size: -
CDR3 protein: CASSPPTLETQYF
CDR3 DNA: TGTGCCAGCTCACCCCCGACTTTGGAGACCCAGTACTTC

D gene: -
V gene: TRBV29-1
J gene: TRBJ1-3
clone size: -
CDR3 protein: CSALQGAGNTIYF
CDR3 DNA: TGCAGCGCCCTTCAAGGGGCCGGAAACACCATATATTTT

D gene: -
V gene: TRBV16
J gene: TRBJ2-5
clone size: once
CDR3 protein: CASSHPPGGRETQYF
CDR3 DNA: TGTGCCAGCAGCCATCCCCCGGGGGGCCGAGAGACCCAGTACTTC

D gene: -
V gene: TRBV11-1
J gene: TRBJ2-2
clone size: -
CDR3 protein: CASSLDRTNTGELFF
CDR3 DNA: TGTGCCAGCAGCCTCGACAGAACGAACACCGGGGAGCTGTTTTTT

D gene: TRBD2
V gene: TRBV6-6
J gene: TRBJ2-3
clone size: -
CDR3 protein: CASRTGGPSTDTQYF
CDR3 DNA: TGTGCCAGCAGGACGGGGGGGCCCAGCACAGATACGCAGTATTTT

D gene: -
V gene: TRBV5-1
J gene: TRBJ2-3
clone size: -
CDR3 protein: CASSLVQIPSDTQYF
CDR3 DNA: TGCGCCAGCAGCTTGGTGCAGATCCCCTCAGATACGCAGTATTTT

D gene: TRBD2
V gene: TRBV28
J gene: TRBJ2-7
clone size: -
CDR3 protein: CASSFGEGALSYEQYF
CDR3 DNA: TGTGCCAGCAGTTTTGGGGAGGGAGCCCTCTCCTACGAGCAGTACTTC

D gene: TRBD1
V gene: TRBV28
J gene: TRBJ1-1
clone size: few
CDR3 protein: CASSFQGAVGAFF
CDR3 DNA: TGTGCCAGCAGTTTCCAGGGGGCGGTCGGAGCTTTCTTT

D gene: -
V gene: TRBV20-1
J gene: TRBJ2-1
clone size: -
CDR3 protein: CSAPRNNEQFF
CDR3 DNA: TGCAGTGCCCCGCGTAACAATGAGCAGTTCTTC

D gene: TRBD2
V gene: TRBV5-4
J gene: TRBJ2-3
clone size: -
CDR3 protein: CASSPAGGGTDTQYF
CDR3 DNA: TGTGCCAGCAGTCCAGCGGGGGGCGGCACAGATACGCAGTATTTT

D gene: -
V gene: TRBV7-9
J gene: TRBJ1-5
clone size: few
CDR3 protein: CASRGAGGDQPQHF
CDR3 DNA: TGTGCCAGCAGGGGCGCGGGAGGCGATCAGCCCCAGCATTTT

D gene: -
V gene: TRBV12-3/TRBV12-4
J gene: TRBJ1-5
clone size: -
CDR3 protein: CASSLQTGQPQHF
CDR3 DNA: TGTGCCAGCAGCCTCCAGACAGGTCAGCCCCAGCATTTT

D gene: -
V gene: TRBV5-1
J gene: TRBJ1-2
clone size: -
CDR3 protein: CASSLDTLNYGYTF
CDR3 DNA: TGCGCCAGCAGCTTGGATACTTTAAACTATGGCTACACCTTC

D gene: -
V gene: TRBV11-2
J gene: TRBJ2-7
clone size: -
CDR3 protein: CASSRTVHEQYF
CDR3 DNA: TGTGCCAGCAGCCGGACAGTCCACGAGCAGTACTTC

D gene: -
V gene: TRBV11-3
J gene: TRBJ2-7
clone size: once
CDR3 protein: CASSTGANEQYF
CDR3 DNA: TGTGCCAGCTCTACTGGAGCGAACGAGCAGTACTTC

D gene: -
V gene: TRBV7-9
J gene: TRBJ2-7
clone size: many
CDR3 protein: CASSPLKADRAYEQYF
CDR3 DNA: TGTGCCAGCAGCCCTCTTAAAGCGGACAGAGCCTACGAGCAGTACTTC

D gene: TRBD1
V gene: TRBV5-1
J gene: TRBJ2-5
clone size: once
CDR3 protein: CASSQDRAQETQYF
CDR3 DNA: TGCGCCAGCAGCCAGGACAGGGCACAAGAGACCCAGTACTTC

D gene: TRBD1
V gene: TRBV3-1/TRBV3-2
J gene: TRBJ2-1
clone size: -
CDR3 protein: CASSQETGTGGSNEQFF
CDR3 DNA: TGTGCCAGCAGCCAAGAGACCGGGACAGGGGGCTCCAATGAGCAGTTCTTC

D gene: TRBD2
V gene: TRBV9
J gene: TRBJ2-3
clone size: -
CDR3 protein: CASRPPGLAGDTQYF
CDR3 DNA: TGTGCCAGCAGACCTCCGGGACTAGCGGGAGATACGCAGTATTTT

D gene: -
V gene: TRBV24-1
J gene: TRBJ2-7
clone size: -
CDR3 protein: CATSDPGPGQNEQYF
CDR3 DNA: TGTGCCACCAGTGATCCAGGCCCAGGGCAAAACGAGCAGTACTTC

D gene: -
V gene: TRBV9
J gene: TRBJ1-2
clone size: -
CDR3 protein: CASSVVPGVGGYTF
CDR3 DNA: TGTGCCAGCAGCGTAGTACCGGGGGTTGGGGGCTACACCTTC

D gene: -
V gene: TRBV5-8
J gene: TRBJ1-1
clone size: -
CDR3 protein: CASSRWGGSRTEAFF
CDR3 DNA: TGTGCCAGCAGCAGGTGGGGGGGTAGTAGGACTGAAGCTTTCTTT

D gene: -
V gene: TRBV7-2
J gene: TRBJ1-3
clone size: few
CDR3 protein: CAEQGGNTIYF
CDR3 DNA: TGTGCCGAACAGGGAGGAAACACCATATATTTT

D gene: TRBD1
V gene: TRBV5-1
J gene: TRBJ1-2
clone size: -
CDR3 protein: CASSPRTGGYGYTF
CDR3 DNA: TGCGCCAGCAGCCCCAGGACAGGGGGCTATGGCTACACCTTC

D gene: TRBD2
V gene: TRBV5-6
J gene: TRBJ2-5
clone size: once
CDR3 protein: CASSLSVTAGGLRAETQYF
CDR3 DNA: TGTGCCAGCAGCTTGAGCGTTACAGCGGGAGGGTTGAGGGCGGAGACCCAGTACTTC

D gene: -
V gene: TRBV6-5
J gene: TRBJ1-2
clone size: -
CDR3 protein: CASSYSTQGVGYTF
CDR3 DNA: TGTGCCAGCAGTTACTCGACCCAGGGTGTCGGCTACACCTTC

D gene: -
V gene: TRBV6-5
J gene: TRBJ2-1
clone size: -
CDR3 protein: CASSRGNNEQFF
CDR3 DNA: TGTGCCAGCAGCAGGGGTAACAATGAGCAGTTCTTC

D gene: -
V gene: TRBV19
J gene: TRBJ1-2
clone size: -
CDR3 protein: CASSLMGGTDGYTF
CDR3 DNA: TGTGCCAGTAGCCTAATGGGGGGGACTGACGGCTACACCTTC

D gene: -
V gene: TRBV10-3
J gene: TRBJ2-3
clone size: once
CDR3 protein: CAISESQGTDTQYF
CDR3 DNA: TGTGCCATCAGTGAGTCGCAGGGCACAGATACGCAGTATTTT

D gene: -
V gene: TRBV10-3
J gene: TRBJ1-5
clone size: -
CDR3 protein: CAISDQNQPQHF
CDR3 DNA: TGTGCCATCAGTGACCAAAATCAGCCCCAGCATTTT

D gene: -
V gene: TRBV5-8
J gene: TRBJ1-1
clone size: -
CDR3 protein: CASSLVRASAFF
CDR3 DNA: TGTGCCAGCAGCTTGGTGCGGGCGTCAGCTTTCTTT

D gene: -
V gene: TRBV12-3/TRBV12-4
J gene: TRBJ2-2
clone size: -
CDR3 protein: CASSLNRAGELFF
CDR3 DNA: TGTGCCAGCAGTTTGAACAGGGCCGGGGAGCTGTTTTTT

D gene: -
V gene: TRBV7-2
J gene: TRBJ1-1
clone size: -
CDR3 protein: CASSLGLGGGTEAFF
CDR3 DNA: TGTGCCAGCAGCTTAGGGCTAGGCGGGGGCACTGAAGCTTTCTTT

D gene: -
V gene: TRBV9
J gene: TRBJ1-1
clone size: -
CDR3 protein: CASSVAGGVGTEAFF
CDR3 DNA: TGTGCCAGCAGCGTAGCTGGAGGGGTTGGCACTGAAGCTTTCTTT

D gene: -
V gene: TRBV10-1
J gene: TRBJ2-5
clone size: -
CDR3 protein: CASSPLGGRETQYF
CDR3 DNA: TGCGCCAGCAGCCCCTTGGGGGGTAGAGAGACCCAGTACTTC